Shown below are 9 T cell receptor beta chains from a single sample sequenced in a study of Ad26.COV2.S vaccination and SARS-CoV-2 variants. Libraries were prepared by immunoSEQ multiplex PCR; TCRdb keeps only in-frame clonotypes and omits some of them. The sample has around 450,000 clones; 80% to 90% are singletons. The treatment is: around 19 received Ad26.COV2.S at low or high dose, single or two shots; a few received placebo; per-sample allocation not given. Collection of the samples took place on day 63 after the first injection of vaccine or placebo. Specimen: peripheral blood, collected in a trial of Ad26.COV2.S vaccine versus placebo. These receptors were taken from a person aged 18-60 years who received the Ad26.COV2.S COVID-19 vaccine or a placebo.

V usage is TRBV28 and J usage is TRBJ2-7; 7 bases map to TRBD2. Germline CDR1 MDHEN, CDR2 SYDVKM. Trimming at V came to 3 bases and at J to 5 bases, leaving 13 bases not matched to a gene. The CDR3 is made up of 16 amino acids. CDR3: CASSLGGAGPIHEQYF. In nucleotides, the CDR3 is TGTGCCAGCAGTTTGGGAGGGGCGGGTCCAATCCACGAGCAGTACTTC.

This clone appeared a single time. The chain employs TRBV10-3 and TRBJ1-6, with 7 positions matching TRBD1. Germline CDR1 ENHRY, CDR2 SYGVKD. Trimming cost V 5 bases and J 7 bases; bases outside gene matches: 5. This CDR3 comprises 14 residues. In DNA form, the CDR3 reads TGTGCCATCAGTCTGACAGGGTGGAATTCACCCCTCCACTTT. It specifies CAISLTGWNSPLHF.

This clone was seen just once. The V call is TRBV7-2, the J call TRBJ2-1, with D possibly TRBD1 on 8 matching bases. Germline CDR1 reads SGHTA; CDR2 reads FQGNSA. With 3 bases removed from V and 9 bases from J, the gap between germline ends came to 18 bases. The CDR3 extends over 15 amino acids. CDR3 DNA: TGTGCCAGCAGCTTGACAGGACAGGGAGGGAGTGAGCAGTTCTTC. It yields the protein CASSLTGQGGSEQFF.

This chain joins TRBV18 and TRBJ2-7, with TRBD2 identical over 7 bases. CDR3 size: 15 residues. In germline, CDR1 is KGHSH, CDR2 LQKENI. V dropped 3 bases and J dropped 1; count of bases not matched to a gene: 6. CDR3 in amino acids: CASSPTGGTSYEQYF. In DNA form, the CDR3 reads TGTGCCAGCTCACCGACGGGGGGTACGTCCTACGAGCAGTACTTC.

This chain links TRBV18 with TRBJ2-5; 7 bases are shared with TRBD1. The V segment lost 3 bases and the J segment 1 base; nucleotides outside the gene matches: 5. The CDR3 loop spans 15 amino acids. The V gene's germline CDR1 is KGHSH and CDR2 LQKENI. CDR3 loop: CASSPGQTPQETQYF. For the CDR3, the DNA is TGTGCCAGCTCACCGGGACAGACCCCCCAAGAGACCCAGTACTTC.

The CDR3 protein is CASSLSGTSGRYNEQFF. The CDR3 DNA is TGTGCCAGCAGCTTATCTGGTACTAGCGGGAGGTACAATGAGCAGTTCTTC. V usage is TRBV11-3 and J usage is TRBJ2-1, with 12 bases matching TRBD2. Trimming removed 2 bases from V and 4 bases from J; junction bases left unmatched: 6. The CDR3 is 17 residues long. CDR1 SGHNT and CDR2 YENEEA come from the germline V gene.

J is TRBJ2-7 and V is TRBV21-1; TRBD2, the D gene given by the table, was not confirmed from the DNA. TRBV21-1 is flagged as a pseudogene. The CDR3 consists of 14 residues. CDR3 in amino acids: CASSKERLIYEQYV. CDR3 coding DNA: TGTGCCAGCAGCAAAGAGAGACTTATATACGAGCAGTACGTC.

The rearrangement uses TRBV28 and TRBJ1-5, with 8 bases identical to TRBD1. The length of the CDR3 is 15 residues. The germline gives CDR1 MDHEN, CDR2 SYDVKM. The ends lost 6 bases at V and 2 bases at J; junction bases unmatched: 6. The CDR3 region is CASSVQGDGNQPQHF. CDR3 nucleotides: TGTGCCAGCAGCGTACAGGGGGACGGCAATCAGCCCCAGCATTTT.

This chain uses TRBV5-1 with TRBJ1-2; D perhaps matches TRBD1 (5 bases). The V end was cut by 5 bases, the J end by 5 bases, with 16 bases between. Germline values: CDR1 SGHRS, CDR2 YFSETQ. This CDR3 has 14 amino acids. The CDR3 DNA follows: TGCGCCAGCAGGAGGGGTGAAGACTATTATGGCTACACCTTC. It specifies CASRRGEDYYGYTF.